What follows is one T cell receptor beta chain and its context. As yet, its antigen is unknown. With a much larger clone just one base away, this may be a read error. These data belong to a study of glioma-infiltrating T cells. General study results and limits: Gliomas, especially low-grade, showed above-expected tissue-blood divergence; non-neoplastic patients showed below. CDR3 overlap between tissue and blood was very small.

This CDR3 is built from 14 residues. Germline values: CDR1 SGHVS, CDR2 FQNEAQ. V lost 1 base and J lost 9; bases outside the gene matches: 6. Amplification of TCR alpha and beta CDR3 regions from RNA used iRepertoire nested multiplex PCR. TCRdb fed the multiplex PCR reads into MiXCR, producing one record per CDR3 protein. The data contain approximately 190,000 distinct CDR3 sequences, about 32% of them singletons. The chain couples TRBV7-8 to TRBJ2-1; 7 bases agree with TRBD2. The sequence came from a human donor with low-grade glioma or glioblastoma, undergoing nonglioma brain surgery, or in good health (not recorded which). Sequenced: glioma tissue, nonneoplastic brain tissue, or PBMCs (not recorded which). The CDR3 nucleotides read TGTGCCAGCAGCTTAGTGGAGGGGACTATTGAGCAGTTCTTC. This encodes CASSLVEGTIEQFF.